The next 3 T cell receptor beta chains were all read from a single sample in a study of shared clonotypes between healthy human individuals. The repertoire was sequenced with immunoSEQ multiplex PCR; TCRdb's copy has only in-frame clones and lacks some. The sample has about half a million clones, about four fifths seen once. What was sequenced was PBMCs. The origin of the receptors is a woman aged 40 to 50 in good health. Some clones in this sample may be carry-over from other donors' samples.

The chain recombines TRBV28 with TRBJ1-2; D perhaps matches TRBD1 (5 bases). This CDR3 is 13 amino acids long. Germline CDR1 is MDHEN and CDR2 is SYDVKM. The V and J ends lost 4 bases and 7 bases respectively, with 13 bases between them. The CDR3 sequence: CASSWGGHLGYTF. CDR3 nucleotides: TGTGCCAGCAGTTGGGGCGGACATCTTGGCTACACCTTC.

As regards this clone: The sample carries other DNA sequences with the same CDR3. The CDR3 bases are TGCGCCAGCAGCTCTCCAGGGGGCAGTAATGAGCAGTTCTTC. It is translated as CASSSPGGSNEQFF. The chain employs TRBV5-1 and TRBJ2-1, with 8 bases that match TRBD1. Losses at the gene ends were 3 bases for V and 7 bases for J; bases not matched to a gene: 6. The germline CDR1 and CDR2 sequences are SGHRS and YFSETQ. CDR3 length: 14 residues.

DNA of the CDR3: TGTGCCAGCAGCTTAGTTTTCCAGGGGAGCACCTTC. Amino acid sequence: CASSLVFQGSTF. The chain carries TRBV7-9 and TRBJ1-2; D possibly corresponds to TRBD1 (6 bases). V was trimmed by 1 base and J by 13 bases, leaving 13 bases between them. Germline CDR1 is SEHNR and CDR2 is FQNEAQ (reference sequence). The length of the CDR3 is 12 residues.